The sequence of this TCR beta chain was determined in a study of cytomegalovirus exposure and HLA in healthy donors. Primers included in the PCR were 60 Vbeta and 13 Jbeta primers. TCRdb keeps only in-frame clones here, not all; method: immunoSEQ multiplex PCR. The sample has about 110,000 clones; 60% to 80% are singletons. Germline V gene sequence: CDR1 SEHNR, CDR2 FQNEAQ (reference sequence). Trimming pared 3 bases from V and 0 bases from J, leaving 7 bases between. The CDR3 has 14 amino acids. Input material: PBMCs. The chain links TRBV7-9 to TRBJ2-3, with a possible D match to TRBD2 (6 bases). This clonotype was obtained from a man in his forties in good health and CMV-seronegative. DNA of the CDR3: TGTGCCAGCAGCTTTGGGACTAGCACAGATACGCAGTATTTT. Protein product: CASSFGTSTDTQYF.